This section outlines one T cell receptor beta chain sequence together with its context. This sample was included in a study of tumor and adjacent non-tumor tissue in lung cancer. This sample's RNA came from whole unsorted tissue. A modified ARM-PCR protocol with three rounds of nested PCR amplified TCRbeta. TCRdb re-derived calls from the multiplex PCR reads in MiXCR, one entry per CDR3 protein. Among some 120,000 distinct CDR3 sequences listed, around three fifths were seen once. Looked up from germline, CDR1 is PRHDT and CDR2 is FYEKMQ (reference sequence). V was trimmed by 4 bases and J by 2 bases, leaving 15 bases between them. The CDR3 covers 15 residues.

Sequenced sample: lung tumor tissue. The chain has TRBV13 and TRBJ2-7; possible D gene TRBD2, 5 bases. This clonotype originated in a man aged 30 to 45 with non-small cell lung cancer. The CDR3 loop is CASSWRRVTAYEQYF. DNA for the CDR3: TGTGCCAGCAGCTGGCGGCGGGTGACCGCCTACGAGCAGTACTTC. Supplemented by reference TRBV13 and TRBJ2-7, the full variable domain reads AAGVIQSPRHLIKEKRETATLKCYPIPRHDTVYWYQQGPGQDPQFLISFYEKMQSDKGSIPDRFSAQQFSDYHSELNMSSLELGDSALYFCASSWRRVTAYEQYFGPGTRLTVT.